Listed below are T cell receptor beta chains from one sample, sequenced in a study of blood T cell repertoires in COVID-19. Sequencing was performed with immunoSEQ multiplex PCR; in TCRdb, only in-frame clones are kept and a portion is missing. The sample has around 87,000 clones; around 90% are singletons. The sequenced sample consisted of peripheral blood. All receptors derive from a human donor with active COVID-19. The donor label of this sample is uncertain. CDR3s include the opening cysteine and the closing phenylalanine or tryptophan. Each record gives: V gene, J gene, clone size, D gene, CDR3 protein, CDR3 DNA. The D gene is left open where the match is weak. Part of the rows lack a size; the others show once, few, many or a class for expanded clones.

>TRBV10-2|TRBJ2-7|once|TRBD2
CASSGTSGGLYEQYF
TGCGCCAGCAGTGGGACTAGCGGGGGCCTCTACGAGCAGTACTTC
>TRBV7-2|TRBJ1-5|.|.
CASSGGRTASNQPQHF
TGTGCCAGCAGCGGGGGAAGGACAGCAAGCAATCAGCCCCAGCATTTT
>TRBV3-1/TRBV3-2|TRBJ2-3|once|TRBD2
CASSQFPMGLAGTDTQYF
TGTGCCAGCAGCCAATTTCCAATGGGGCTAGCGGGCACAGATACGCAGTATTTT
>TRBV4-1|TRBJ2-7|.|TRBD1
CASSQGGQGATYEQYF
TGCGCCAGCAGCCAAGGGGGACAGGGGGCTACCTACGAGCAGTACTTC
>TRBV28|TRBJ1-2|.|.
CASSWGVGANGYTF
TGTGCCAGCAGTTGGGGGGTAGGGGCGAACGGCTACACCTTC
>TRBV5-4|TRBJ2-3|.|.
CASSRNREDTQYF
TGTGCCAGCAGCCGAAACAGGGAGGATACGCAGTATTTT
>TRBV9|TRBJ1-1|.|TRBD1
CASSVGTGEAFF
TGTGCCAGCAGCGTGGGGACAGGTGAAGCTTTCTTT
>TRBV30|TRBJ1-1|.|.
CAWSQGYGNTEAFF
TGTGCCTGGAGCCAGGGGTACGGGAACACTGAAGCTTTCTTT
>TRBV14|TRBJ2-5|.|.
CASSRLVDTLYQETQYF
TGTGCCAGCAGCCGCCTGGTAGACACGTTGTACCAAGAGACCCAGTACTTC
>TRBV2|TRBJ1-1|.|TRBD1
CASSEVGRGAEAFF
TGTGCCAGCAGTGAAGTCGGCAGGGGGGCTGAAGCTTTCTTT
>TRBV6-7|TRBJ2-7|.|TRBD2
CATGTVRGGEQYF
TGTGCCACCGGGACGGTCCGCGGGGGAGAGCAGTACTTC
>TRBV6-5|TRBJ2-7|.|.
CASTLPETYEQYF
TGTGCCAGCACTTTACCGGAGACCTACGAGCAGTACTTC
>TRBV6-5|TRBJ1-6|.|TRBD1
CAGQTGNNSPLHF
TGTGCCGGGCAGACAGGGAATAATTCACCCCTCCACTTT
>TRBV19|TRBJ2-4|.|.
CASSITGFRGSAKNIQYF
TGTGCCAGTAGTATAACAGGGTTTCGAGGTTCAGCCAAAAACATTCAGTACTTC
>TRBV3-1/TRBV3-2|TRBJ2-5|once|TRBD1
CASSQQGAVQETQYF
TGTGCCAGCAGCCAACAGGGGGCGGTCCAAGAGACCCAGTACTTC
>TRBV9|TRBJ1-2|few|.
CASSAPPGNYGYTF
TGTGCCAGCAGCGCCCCTCCGGGGAACTATGGCTACACCTTC
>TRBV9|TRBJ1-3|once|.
CASSVGVSGNTIYF
TGTGCCAGCAGCGTGGGAGTCTCTGGAAACACCATATATTTT
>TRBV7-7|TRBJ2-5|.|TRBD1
CASSPTGEQETQYF
TGTGCCAGCAGCCCGACAGGGGAACAAGAGACCCAGTACTTC
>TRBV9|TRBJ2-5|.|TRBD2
CASSLYPTSGGHETQYF
TGTGCCAGCAGCCTATACCCGACTAGCGGGGGGCATGAGACCCAGTACTTC
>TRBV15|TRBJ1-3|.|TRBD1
CATSRDRGQGINTIYF
TGTGCCACCAGCAGAGATCGGGGACAGGGGATAAACACCATATATTTT
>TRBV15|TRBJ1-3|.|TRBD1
CATSRGTGGIGNTIYF
TGTGCCACCAGCAGGGGGACAGGGGGCATTGGAAACACCATATATTTT
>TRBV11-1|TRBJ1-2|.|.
CASSTAGGDNYGYTF
TGTGCCAGCAGCACCGCCGGGGGGGACAACTATGGCTACACCTTC
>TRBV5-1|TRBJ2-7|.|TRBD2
CASSPAGGVYEQYF
TGCGCCAGCAGCCCAGCGGGGGGAGTTTACGAGCAGTACTTC
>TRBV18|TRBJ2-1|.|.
CASSPRQGSYNEQFF
TGTGCCAGCTCACCAAGGCAGGGATCCTACAATGAGCAGTTCTTC
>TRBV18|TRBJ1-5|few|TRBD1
CASSSNRGDNQPQHF
TGTGCCAGCTCTTCCAACAGGGGCGACAATCAGCCCCAGCATTTT
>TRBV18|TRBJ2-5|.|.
CASSPTRGETQYF
TGTGCCAGCTCACCAACAAGGGGAGAGACCCAGTACTTC
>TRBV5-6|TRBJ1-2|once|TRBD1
CASSLSGTGGYFYGYTF
TGTGCCAGCAGCTTGAGTGGGACAGGGGGTTATTTCTATGGCTACACCTTC
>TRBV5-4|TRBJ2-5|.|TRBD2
CASSLVAGEGSETQYF
TGTGCCAGCAGCTTGGTAGCGGGGGAGGGTTCGGAGACCCAGTACTTC
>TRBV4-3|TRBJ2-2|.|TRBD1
CASSQDWVGTAHTGELFF
TGCGCCAGCAGCCAAGATTGGGTGGGGACAGCCCACACCGGGGAGCTGTTTTTT
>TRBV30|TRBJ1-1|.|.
CACKAEAFF
TGTGCCTGTAAAGCAGAAGCTTTCTTT
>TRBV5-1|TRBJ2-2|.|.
CASSLIGWGELFF
TGCGCCAGCAGCTTGATTGGCTGGGGGGAGCTGTTTTTT
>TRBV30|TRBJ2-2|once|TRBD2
CAWSGGGHTGELFF
TGTGCCTGGAGTGGCGGGGGGCACACCGGGGAGCTGTTTTTT
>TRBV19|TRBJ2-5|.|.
CASSRDGQTQETQYF
TGTGCCAGTAGTAGGGACGGACAGACACAAGAGACCCAGTACTTC
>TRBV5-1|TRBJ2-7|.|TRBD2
CASSPASGGVYEQYF
TGCGCCAGCAGCCCCGCGTCGGGAGGAGTCTACGAGCAGTACTTC
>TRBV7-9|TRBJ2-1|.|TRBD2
CASSKRGNSYNEQFF
TGTGCCAGCAGCAAGCGGGGGAACTCCTACAATGAGCAGTTCTTC
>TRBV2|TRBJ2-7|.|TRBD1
CASMGPGQGGSDDEQYF
TGTGCCAGCATGGGACCCGGACAGGGTGGTTCCGACGACGAGCAGTACTTC
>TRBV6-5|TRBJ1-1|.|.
CASSRTGGTEAFF
TGTGCCTCCTCACGCACGGGGGGCACTGAAGCTTTCTTT
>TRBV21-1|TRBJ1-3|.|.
CASSRDRPSSGNTIYF
TGTGCCAGCAGTCGGGACAGACCTTCCTCTGGAAACACCATATATTTT
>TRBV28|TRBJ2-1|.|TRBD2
CASLPLAGGYNEQFF
TGTGCCAGCCTTCCACTAGCGGGGGGATACAATGAGCAGTTCTTC
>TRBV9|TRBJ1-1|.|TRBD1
CASSVIPNRGNTEAFF
TGTGCCAGCAGCGTCATCCCGAACAGGGGGAACACTGAAGCTTTCTTT
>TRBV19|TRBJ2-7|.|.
CASSAPPRSDEQYF
TGTGCCAGTAGTGCCCCCCCGAGGTCCGACGAGCAGTACTTC
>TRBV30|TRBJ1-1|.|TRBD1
CAWTRTGLMNTEAFF
TGTGCCTGGACCAGGACAGGATTGATGAACACTGAAGCTTTCTTT
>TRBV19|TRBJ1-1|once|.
CASSISRRGVNTEAFF
TGTGCCAGTAGTATATCTCGACGGGGTGTGAACACTGAAGCTTTCTTT
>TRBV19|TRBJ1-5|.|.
CASSGGAGEYQPQHF
TGTGCCAGTAGTGGGGGGGCGGGGGAGTATCAGCCCCAGCATTTT
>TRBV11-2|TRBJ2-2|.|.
CASSLDIGAVHTGELFF
TGTGCCAGCAGCTTAGATATTGGGGCGGTACACACCGGGGAGCTGTTTTTT